This T cell receptor (beta chain) is from a study of cytomegalovirus exposure and HLA in healthy donors. Study-wide points: As a later analysis revealed, the rate of TCR association differed by HLA locus, with DRB1 most and HLA-C fewest.

As for this clone: What it binds is not known.

With 60 Vbeta and 13 Jbeta primers, the PCR was carried out. Original handling: Roughly 11 million shared chains were among 65 million to 85 million unique TCR beta chains counted in a later analysis. Repertoires were generated with immunoSEQ multiplex PCR, while TCRdb's copy carries only in-frame clones and drops some. The V and J calls and the clone size are those of that table, but D and trimming were determined from the DNA. The sample lists over 110,000 clones, about 84% occurring once. Sequenced material: PBMCs. The TCR sequence derives from a woman aged 40 to 55 in good health and CMV-seropositive.

For the CDR3, the DNA is TGTGCTAGTGGTTTGGCGCCCGGGACTAGCGGGATATTCGAGGGTAGCAATGAGCAGTTCTTC. Its protein product is CASGLAPGTSGIFEGSNEQFF. This chain joins TRBV12-5 and TRBJ2-1, with TRBD2 identical over 13 bases. Germline-derived CDR1 and CDR2 are LGHNT and FRNRAP. This CDR3 contains 21 residues. J was trimmed by 6 bases and V by 1 base; bases with no gene match: 18. The full variable domain, in which reference TRBV12-5 and TRBJ2-1 provide the parts outside the CDR3, is DARVTQTPRHKVTEMGQEVTMRCQPILGHNTVFWYRQTMMQGLELLAYFRNRAPLDDSGMPKDRFSAEMPDATLATLKIQPSEPRDSAVYFCASGLAPGTSGIFEGSNEQFFGPGTRLTVL.